These T cell receptor beta chains were read from a single sample in a study of tumor and adjacent non-tumor tissue in lung cancer. One entry per CDR3 protein, called by TCRdb with MiXCR from the multiplex PCR reads. This table holds some 100,000 distinct CDR3 sequences, 50% to 70% found once. The sample comprised distant non-tumor lung tissue. These TCRs come from a man in his sixties with non-small cell lung cancer. The CDR3 runs from the conserved cysteine through the conserved F or W. The D gene is left open where the match is weak. The size of a clone is reported for some rows only, either as once, few or many, or as a class for expanded clones.

.,TRBJ2-7,TRBV12-3/TRBV12-4,.,TGTGCCAGCAGTGCCCCGGGCCACGAGCAGAACTTC,CASSAPGHEQNF
few,TRBJ2-1,TRBV13,TRBD2,TGTGCCAGCAGTAACGGACTAGCGGTTTACAATGAGCAGCTCTTC,CASSNGLAVYNEQLF
.,TRBJ1-5,TRBV4-1,.,TGCGCCAGCAGTGTCGAACATAGCAATCAACCCCAGCATTTT,CASSVEHSNQPQHF
.,TRBJ2-5,TRBV12-3/TRBV12-4,TRBD2,TGTGCCAGCAGTTTAGACATCGGACTAGGGAAAGAGACCCAATACTTC,CASSLDIGLGKETQYF
once,TRBJ1-4,TRBV6-5,.,TGTTCCAGCAGTTATCGCAGCGGAGATGGTAGTGAAAAACTGTTTTTT,CSSSYRSGDGSEKLFF
.,TRBJ2-1,TRBV2,TRBD2,TGTGCCAGCAATTCACGGGGGGTCCCTTACAATGAGCAGTTCTTC,CASNSRGVPYNEQFF
.,TRBJ2-7,TRBV6-2/TRBV6-3,.,TGTGCCAGCGTCGGACAGACCTCCTACGAGCACTACTTC,CASVGQTSYEHYF
.,TRBJ2-1,TRBV11-2,TRBD2,TGTGCCAGCAGCTTATATCTAGCGGCCTCGAACAATGAGCAGTTCTTC,CASSLYLAASNNEQFF
.,TRBJ2-5,TRBV6-6,.,TGTGCCAGCACCGACCCGCATGGGGGGCGAGAGACCCAGTACTTC,CASTDPHGGRETQYF
.,TRBJ1-4,TRBV11-3,.,TGTGCCAGCTGCTTAAGTTCCGGCCCGGCGGAAAAATTGTTTTTT,CASCLSSGPAEKLFF
once,TRBJ2-5,TRBV12-3/TRBV12-4,TRBD2,TGTGCCGGCTCGGACACGGGACTAGCGTTAGAGACCCAGTACTTC,CAGSDTGLALETQYF
.,TRBJ1-4,TRBV11-2,TRBD1,TGTGCCAGAGGCTCGAGGACAGGGTGGGGTGAAAAACCGTTTTTT,CARGSRTGWGEKPFF
.,TRBJ2-7,TRBV20-1,TRBD2,TGCAGTGCTAGATGGGGCCCCTGGGACTATGAGCAGTACTTC,CSARWGPWDYEQYF
.,TRBJ1-4,TRBV28,.,TGTGCCGGCAGGAGATTAAACCAACTGTTTTTT,CAGRRLNQLFF